This passage covers 31 T cell receptor beta chains from one sample sequenced in a study of blood T cell repertoires in COVID-19. Repertoires were generated with immunoSEQ multiplex PCR, while TCRdb's copy carries only in-frame clones and drops some. The table has approximately 89,000 clones, around 80% seen once. The sequenced material came from peripheral blood. The receptor source for this set is a human donor in a cohort sampled during active COVID-19.

This clone was recorded at least ten times. The chain carries TRBV27 and TRBJ2-7; 12 bases fit TRBD2. Germline V gene lookup returns CDR1 MNHEY and CDR2 SMNVEV (reference sequence). The V segment lost 5 bases and the J segment 5 bases; nucleotides outside the gene matches: 7. The CDR3 is made up of 15 amino acids. The CDR3 spells CASSVTSGSSHEQYF. CDR3 bases: TGTGCCAGCAGTGTGACTAGCGGGAGTTCCCACGAGCAGTACTTC.

The gene calls are TRBV6-6 and TRBJ1-3; 10 bases are shared with TRBD1. CDR1 is MNHNY, CDR2 SVGAGI, per germline (reference sequence). There are 16 residues in the CDR3. The J segment lost 2 bases and the V segment lost 2 bases, leaving 3 bases of the junction unmatched. In DNA form, the CDR3 reads TGTGCCAGCAGTTACCCTGGGACAGGGGCTGGAAACACCATATATTTT. Its protein product is CASSYPGTGAGNTIYF.

The V gene is TRBV6-4, the J gene TRBJ2-3, with 9 nucleotides matching TRBD2. This CDR3 has 15 amino acids. Germline CDR1 and CDR2: MRHNA and SNTAGT. With 5 bases clipped from V and 4 bases from J, the junction kept 7 bases outside the gene matches. The CDR3 bases are TGTGCCAGCAGTCGAGCGGGAGGTTTAGCAGATACGCAGTATTTT. Protein product: CASSRAGGLADTQYF.

This sequence joins TRBV4-3 and TRBJ2-7; possibly TRBD1 for D (6 bases). The CDR3 is 15 amino acids. V was pared by 0 bases and J by 3 bases, with 12 bases between. Per the germline V gene, CDR1 is LGHNA and CDR2 is YSLEER. CDR3 sequence: CASSQDPGHNYEQYF. Written as DNA, the CDR3 is TGCGCCAGCAGCCAAGACCCGGGACACAACTACGAGCAGTACTTC.

CDR3 nucleotides: TGTGCCAGCAGGACCCACAGGGACAGCTATACGCAGTATTTT. It encodes CASRTHRDSYTQYF. The V call is TRBV6-5, the J call TRBJ2-3; 7 positions agree with TRBD1. This CDR3 region has 14 residues. After removal of 6 bases from V and 7 bases from J, the junction contained 10 bases not matched to a gene. The germline V gene has CDR1 MNHEY and CDR2 SVGAGI.

The V and J genes are TRBV7-9 and TRBJ1-2; 10 bases fit TRBD1. Germline-derived CDR1 and CDR2 are SEHNR and FQNEAQ (reference sequence). CDR3 length: 16 residues. The ends lost 5 bases at V and 6 bases at J; junction bases unmatched: 12. CDR3 nucleotides: TGTGCCAGCAGCCCAAGACAGGGGGCTAGTATAGATGGCTACACCTTC. It specifies CASSPRQGASIDGYTF.

The chain combines TRBV10-3 with TRBJ2-2; D is uncertain. Trimming took off 4 bases at V and 5 bases at J, with 8 bases between the two ends. The CDR3 is 13 amino acids. Germline loops: CDR1 ENHRY, CDR2 SYGVKD. The CDR3 DNA is TGTGCCATCAGTGCGCCCCGGACCGGGGAGCTGTTTTTT. Its translation: CAISAPRTGELFF.

The chain uses TRBV19 and TRBJ2-1, with 8 positions matching TRBD2. The length of the CDR3 is 17 residues. V was pared by 0 bases and J by 9 bases, with 13 bases of the junction left unmatched. Germline loops: CDR1 LNHDA, CDR2 SQIVND (reference sequence). This CDR3 reads CASSIDPSGSRLPEQFF. The CDR3, as DNA: TGTGCCAGTAGTATAGATCCAAGCGGGAGCAGGTTGCCTGAGCAGTTCTTC.

This rearrangement joins TRBV27 to TRBJ2-2; D call uncertain. Germline V gives CDR1 MNHEY, CDR2 SMNVEV (reference sequence). The V and J ends lost 0 bases and 2 bases respectively, with 7 bases between them. There are 15 residues in the CDR3. CDR3 loop: CASSLSKTNTGELFF. As DNA, the CDR3 is TGTGCCAGCAGTTTATCCAAGACAAACACCGGGGAGCTGTTTTTT.

Written as DNA, the CDR3 is TGTGCCAGCAGATCGACTAGCGGGAGAGGAGGCACCGGGGAGCTGTTTTTT. This gives the protein CASRSTSGRGGTGELFF. V usage is TRBV5-4 and J usage is TRBJ2-2; 12 nucleotides match TRBD2. CDR3 size: 17 residues. Germline-derived CDR1 and CDR2 are SGHNT and YYREEE (reference sequence). The V segment lost 5 bases and the J segment 4 bases; nucleotides outside the gene matches: 9.

This clone occurred a few times. The chain has TRBV5-8 and TRBJ2-2, with 8 bases that match TRBD2. Germline CDR1 is SGHTS and CDR2 is YDEGEE. CDR3 length equals 16 residues. V dropped 1 base and J dropped 7; count of bases not matched to a gene: 9. The CDR3 sequence: CASSLSRGRSGGELFF. The DNA for the CDR3 is TGTGCCAGCAGCTTGAGTCGCGGGAGGTCAGGCGGGGAGCTGTTTTTT.

The chain employs TRBV6-4 and TRBJ2-2; tentatively, D is TRBD2 (5 bases). The germline V gene has CDR1 MRHNA and CDR2 SNTAGT. This CDR3 is built from 14 residues. The germline V and J ends were trimmed by 0 bases and 9 bases, with 11 bases remaining between them. The DNA for the CDR3 is TGTGCCAGCAGTGACTCTCGGCGGGCAAGGGAGCTGTTTTTT. It specifies CASSDSRRARELFF.

The chain recombines TRBV19 with TRBJ2-3, with unresolved D. CDR1 and CDR2 from the germline V gene are LNHDA and SQIVND (reference sequence). V was trimmed by 2 bases and J by 2 bases, leaving 5 bases between them. The CDR3 sequence is 13 residues long. CDR3 sequence (DNA): TGTGCCAGTAGTATAAGAGACACAGATACGCAGTATTTT. Protein: CASSIRDTDTQYF. Based on the CDR3 plus reference TRBV19 and TRBJ2-3, the full variable domain is DGGITQSPKYLFRKEGQNVTLSCEQNLNHDAMYWYRQDPGQGLRLIYYSQIVNDFQKGDIAEGYSVSREKKESFPLTVTSAQKNPTAFYLCASSIRDTDTQYFGPGTRLTVL.

The chain combines TRBV4-2 with TRBJ2-7, with 15 bases that match TRBD2. The CDR3 runs to 17 residues. Germline CDR1 LGHNA, CDR2 YNFKEQ. V dropped 0 bases and J dropped 5; count of bases not matched to a gene: 5. The CDR3 region is CASSQDQRTSGRDEQYF. Here the CDR3 DNA reads TGTGCCAGCAGCCAAGATCAGAGGACTAGCGGGAGGGACGAGCAGTACTTC.

V and J are TRBV6-5 and TRBJ2-2; D may be TRBD1 (6 bases). Germline-derived CDR1 and CDR2 are MNHEY and SVGAGI. CDR3 length: 13 residues. Trimming shortened V by 8 bases and J by 4 bases, and 11 bases separated the two germline ends. CDR3 amino acids: CASGAGVTGELFF. Written as DNA, the CDR3 is TGTGCCAGCGGGGCAGGGGTCACCGGGGAGCTGTTTTTT.

The chain carries TRBV5-6 and TRBJ1-1, with 10 bases lining up with TRBD1. The V segment lost 7 bases and the J segment 4 bases; nucleotides outside the gene matches: 16. Germline CDR1 is SGHDT and CDR2 is YYEEEE. CDR3 size: 17 residues. This CDR3 is CASWSWRQGARGTEAFF. The CDR3 DNA reads TGTGCCAGCTGGAGTTGGCGACAGGGGGCGCGCGGCACTGAAGCTTTCTTT.

This clone was observed once. The rearrangement joins TRBV29-1 to TRBJ2-2; D is unresolved. Trimming took 8 bases from V and 1 from J, leaving 8 bases between them. This CDR3 is built from 12 residues. Germline V gene data show CDR1 as SQVTM and CDR2 as ANQGSEA. CDR3 residues: CSFFGNTGELFF. DNA of the CDR3: TGCAGCTTTTTCGGGAACACCGGGGAGCTGTTTTTT.

The CDR3 DNA reads TGTGCCAGCAGTTTAGAAGGACAGCCCTCCTACGAGCAGTACTTC. The encoded protein is CASSLEGQPSYEQYF. This chain uses TRBV28 with TRBJ2-7; D might be TRBD1 (6 bases). Trimming cost V 2 bases and J 0 bases, with 11 bases left between them. The germline V gene encodes CDR1 MDHEN and CDR2 SYDVKM. The CDR3 loop spans 15 amino acids.

This clone was counted once. J is TRBJ2-7 and V is TRBV7-2; 7 bases match TRBD1. Germline CDR1 and CDR2: SGHTA and FQGNSA. The ends lost 2 bases at V and 0 bases at J; junction bases unmatched: 7. This CDR3 has 16 residues. In nucleotides, the CDR3 is TGTGCCAGCAGCTTACGACTGGGACAGAACTCCTACGAGCAGTACTTC. Residues: CASSLRLGQNSYEQYF.

V and J are TRBV11-2 and TRBJ2-3, with 8 nucleotides matching TRBD1. V lost 3 bases to trimming and J lost 5 bases; unmatched junction nucleotides: 7. This CDR3 contains 15 residues. Per the germline V gene, CDR1 is SGHAT and CDR2 is FQNNGV. DNA for the CDR3: TGTGCCAGCAGCTTGGAACAGGGGGTGAGAGATACGCAGTATTTT. Translation gives CASSLEQGVRDTQYF. Drawing the rest from reference TRBV11-2 and TRBJ2-3, the complete variable domain is EAGVAQSPRYKIIEKRQSVAFWCNPISGHATLYWYQQILGQGPKLLIQFQNNGVVDDSQLPKDRFSAERLKGVDSTLKIQPAKLEDSAVYLCASSLEQGVRDTQYFGPGTRLTVL.

The rearrangement uses TRBV2 and TRBJ1-4, with D possibly matching TRBD1 (5 bases). The CDR3 loop spans 14 amino acids. Germline lookup yields CDR1 SNHLY and CDR2 FYNNEI. Between the trimmed V and J ends, which lost 6 bases and 0 bases, there was a span of 8 bases. The DNA of the CDR3 is TGTGCCAGCAGGGCAGGGTCAACTAATGAAAAACTGTTTTTT. Protein product: CASRAGSTNEKLFF.

The chain joins TRBV7-3 to TRBJ2-7; 12 bases match TRBD2. The CDR3 is 13 amino acids. CDR1 SGHTA and CDR2 FQGTGA come from the germline V gene. The junction had 2 bases not matched to a gene; V was cut back by 5 bases and J by 6 bases. The CDR3 reads CASSKTSGSEQYF. As DNA, the CDR3 is TGTGCCAGCAGCAAGACTAGCGGGAGCGAGCAGTACTTC.

The chain carries TRBV27 and TRBJ1-2; 11 bases are a match to TRBD1. V gave up 5 bases and J gave up 4 bases; unmatched junction bases: 6. The CDR3 is 15 amino acids. Germline lookup yields CDR1 MNHEY and CDR2 SMNVEV (reference sequence). CDR3: CASSPGTGGSYGYTF. Written as DNA, the CDR3 is TGTGCCAGCAGTCCCGGGACAGGGGGTAGCTATGGCTACACCTTC.

The rearrangement links TRBV5-6 to TRBJ1-2, with no clear D. The V end was cut by 1 base, the J end by 4 bases, with 8 bases between. Germline CDR1 and CDR2: SGHDT and YYEEEE. The CDR3 runs to 13 residues. The CDR3 nucleotides are TGTGCCAGCAGCTTGCACGTGAGCTATGGCTACACCTTC. Amino acids: CASSLHVSYGYTF.

The V call is TRBV7-2, the J call TRBJ1-5; D gene unclear. The germline V gene has CDR1 SGHTA and CDR2 FQGNSA. CDR3 length equals 14 residues. Trimming removed 3 bases from V and 2 bases from J, with 8 bases in between. The CDR3 reads CASSLSGGNQPQHF. CDR3 nucleotides: TGTGCCAGCAGCTTGAGCGGGGGCAATCAGCCCCAGCATTTT. Supplemented by reference TRBV7-2 and TRBJ1-5, the full variable domain reads GAGVSQSPSNKVTEKGKDVELRCDPISGHTALYWYRQSLGQGLEFLIYFQGNSAPDKSGLPSDRFSAERTGGSVSTLTIQRTQQEDSAVYLCASSLSGGNQPQHFGDGTRLSIL.

The rearrangement joins TRBV13 to TRBJ1-6; D gene unclear. Germline V gene data show CDR1 as PRHDT and CDR2 as FYEKMQ (reference sequence). The CDR3 consists of 13 residues. V lost 5 bases and J 9 bases, leaving 11 bases between the germline ends. CDR3 in amino acids: CASSLYSGSPLHF. CDR3 sequence (DNA): TGTGCCAGCAGCCTTTACAGCGGTTCACCCCTCCACTTT.

This clone was observed a handful of times. V and J are TRBV9 and TRBJ2-3; TRBD2 matches 8 bases. Trimming cost V 2 bases and J 2 bases; bases outside gene matches: 4. Germline CDR1 reads SGDLS; CDR2 reads YYNGEE. This CDR3 spans 15 amino acids. DNA of the CDR3: TGTGCCAGCAGCGTGTCGGGAGGGCCCACAGATACGCAGTATTTT. Its protein is CASSVSGGPTDTQYF.

The chain joins TRBV9 to TRBJ2-1; TRBD2 agrees at 9 bases. V lost 0 bases to trimming and J lost 13 bases; unmatched junction nucleotides: 5. CDR1 is SGDLS, CDR2 YYNGEE, per germline. This CDR3 is 13 amino acids long. Here the CDR3 reads CASSVEASGTQFF. For the CDR3, the DNA is TGTGCCAGCAGCGTAGAGGCTAGCGGGACCCAGTTCTTC.

The chain carries TRBV7-3 and TRBJ2-3, with 9 positions matching TRBD2. Trimming removed 1 base from V and 6 bases from J; junction bases left unmatched: 5. In germline, CDR1 is SGHTA, CDR2 FQGTGA. CDR3 length: 15 residues. The CDR3 here is CASSLMAGGKDTQYF. In DNA form, the CDR3 reads TGTGCCAGCAGCTTAATGGCGGGAGGGAAGGATACGCAGTATTTT.

V gene TRBV28 combines with J gene TRBJ2-7, with 9 positions matching TRBD1. Germline V gene sequence: CDR1 MDHEN, CDR2 SYDVKM. The trim removed 9 bases at V and 3 bases at J, leaving 12 bases unmatched. The CDR3 is 15 amino acids. The CDR3 is CASFTRDRASYEQYF. CDR3 coding DNA: TGTGCCAGTTTTACCCGGGACAGGGCGAGCTACGAGCAGTACTTC.

Here the CDR3 DNA reads TGTGCCAGCAGTTATATGGGGGTTGGGGGGAAGAATCAGCCCCAGCATTTT. Protein product: CASSYMGVGGKNQPQHF. The chain couples TRBV5-8 to TRBJ1-5; tentative D call: TRBD1 (5 bases). Germline V lookup: CDR1 SGHTS, CDR2 YDEGEE. V was clipped by 5 bases and J by 4 bases, with 22 bases between them. The CDR3 runs to 17 residues.